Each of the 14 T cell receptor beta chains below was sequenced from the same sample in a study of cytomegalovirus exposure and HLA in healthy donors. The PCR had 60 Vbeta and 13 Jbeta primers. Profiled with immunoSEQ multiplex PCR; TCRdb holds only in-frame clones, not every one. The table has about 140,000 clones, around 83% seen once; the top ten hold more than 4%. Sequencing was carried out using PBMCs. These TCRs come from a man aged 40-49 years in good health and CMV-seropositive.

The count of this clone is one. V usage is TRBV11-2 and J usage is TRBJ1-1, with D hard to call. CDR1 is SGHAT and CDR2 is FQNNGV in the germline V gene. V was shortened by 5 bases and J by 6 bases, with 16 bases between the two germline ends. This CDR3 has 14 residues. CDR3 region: CASSLSPGGPEAFF. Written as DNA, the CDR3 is TGTGCCAGCAGCCTTTCCCCGGGTGGCCCTGAAGCTTTCTTT.

The CDR3 DNA sequence: TGTGCCAGCAGCGCTAGATTTGCACCCAATGAAAAACTGTTTTTT. It encodes CASSARFAPNEKLFF. The chain couples TRBV9 to TRBJ1-4; D call uncertain. Deletions cut 3 bases from V and 5 bases from J, with 14 bases between. CDR1 is SGDLS and CDR2 is YYNGEE in the germline V gene. The CDR3 runs to 15 residues.

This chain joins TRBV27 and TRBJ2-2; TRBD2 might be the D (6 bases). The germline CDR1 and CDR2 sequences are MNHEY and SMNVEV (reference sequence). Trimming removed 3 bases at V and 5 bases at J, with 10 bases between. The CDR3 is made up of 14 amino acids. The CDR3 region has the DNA TGTGCCAGCAGTTTGTTTCGGGGGACCGGGGAGCTGTTTTTT. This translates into CASSLFRGTGELFF.

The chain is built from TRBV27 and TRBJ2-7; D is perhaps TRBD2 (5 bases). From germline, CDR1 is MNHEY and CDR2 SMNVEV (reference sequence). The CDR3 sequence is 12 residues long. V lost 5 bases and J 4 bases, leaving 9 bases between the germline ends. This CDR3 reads CASSPGSYEQYF. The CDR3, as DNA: TGTGCCAGCAGTCCGGGGTCTTACGAGCAGTACTTC.

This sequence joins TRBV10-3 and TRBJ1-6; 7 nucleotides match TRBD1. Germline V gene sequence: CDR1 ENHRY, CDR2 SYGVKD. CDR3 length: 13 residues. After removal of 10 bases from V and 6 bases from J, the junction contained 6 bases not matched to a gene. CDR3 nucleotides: TGTGCCACCACAGGGGATGCTAATTCACCCCTCCACTTT. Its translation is CATTGDANSPLHF.

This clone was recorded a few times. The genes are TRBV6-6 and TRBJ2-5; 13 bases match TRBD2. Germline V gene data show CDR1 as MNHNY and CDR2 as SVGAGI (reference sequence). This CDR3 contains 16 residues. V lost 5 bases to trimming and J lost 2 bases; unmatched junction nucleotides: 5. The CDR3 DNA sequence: TGTGCCAGCAGTATCCCGGGACTAGCGGGACAAGAGACCCAGTACTTC. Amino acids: CASSIPGLAGQETQYF.

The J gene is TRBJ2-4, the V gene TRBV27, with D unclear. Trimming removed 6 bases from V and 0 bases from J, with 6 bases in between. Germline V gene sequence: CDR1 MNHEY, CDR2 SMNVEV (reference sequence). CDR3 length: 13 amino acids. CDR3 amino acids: CASSELAKNIQYF. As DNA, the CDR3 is TGTGCCAGCAGCGAACTAGCCAAAAACATTCAGTACTTC.

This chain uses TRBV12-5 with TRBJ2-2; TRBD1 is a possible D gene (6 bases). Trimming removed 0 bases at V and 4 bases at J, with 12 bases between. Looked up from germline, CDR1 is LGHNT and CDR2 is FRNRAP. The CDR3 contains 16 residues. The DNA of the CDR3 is TGTGCTAGTGGTTTGGTACAGGTCAGGGGCACCGGGGAGCTGTTTTTT. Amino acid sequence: CASGLVQVRGTGELFF.

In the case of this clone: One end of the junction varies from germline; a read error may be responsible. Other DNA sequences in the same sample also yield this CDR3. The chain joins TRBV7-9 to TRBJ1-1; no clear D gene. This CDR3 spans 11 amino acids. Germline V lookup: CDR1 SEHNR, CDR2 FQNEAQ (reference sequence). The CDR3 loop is CSSSPYTEAFF. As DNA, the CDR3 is TGTTCCAGCAGCCCCTATACTGAAGCTTTCTTT.

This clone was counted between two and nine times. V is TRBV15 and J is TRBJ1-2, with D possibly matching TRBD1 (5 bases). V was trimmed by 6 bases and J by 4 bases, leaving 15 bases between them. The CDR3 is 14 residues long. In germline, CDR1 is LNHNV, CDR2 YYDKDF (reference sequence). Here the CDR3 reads CATSSSGRAYGYTF. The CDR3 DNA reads TGTGCCACCAGTTCTTCAGGGAGGGCCTATGGCTACACCTTC.

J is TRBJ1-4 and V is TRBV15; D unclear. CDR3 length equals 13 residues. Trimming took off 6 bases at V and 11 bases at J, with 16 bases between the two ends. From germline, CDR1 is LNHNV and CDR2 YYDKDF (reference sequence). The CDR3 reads CATRGRVEQKLFF. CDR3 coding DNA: TGTGCCACCAGGGGGAGGGTAGAACAGAAACTGTTTTTT. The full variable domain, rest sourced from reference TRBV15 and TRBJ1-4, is DAMVIQNPRYQVTQFGKPVTLSCSQTLNHNVMYWYQQKSSQAPKLLFHYYDKDFNNEADTPDNFQSRRPNTSFCFLDIRSPGLGDTAMYLCATRGRVEQKLFFGSGTQLSVL.

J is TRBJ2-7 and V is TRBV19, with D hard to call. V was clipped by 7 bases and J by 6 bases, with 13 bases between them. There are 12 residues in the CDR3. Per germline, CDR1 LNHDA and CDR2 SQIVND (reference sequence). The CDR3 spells CASTNSLGEQYF. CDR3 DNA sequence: TGTGCCAGTACTAATAGCCTGGGCGAGCAGTACTTC.

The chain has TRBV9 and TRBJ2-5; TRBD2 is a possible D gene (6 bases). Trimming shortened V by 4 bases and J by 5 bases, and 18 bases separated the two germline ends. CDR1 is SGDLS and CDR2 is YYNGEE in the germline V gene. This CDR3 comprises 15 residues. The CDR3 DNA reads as TGTGCCAGCAGCCCGAGTCCTGGGGCGGGGGAGACCCAGTACTTC. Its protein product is CASSPSPGAGETQYF.

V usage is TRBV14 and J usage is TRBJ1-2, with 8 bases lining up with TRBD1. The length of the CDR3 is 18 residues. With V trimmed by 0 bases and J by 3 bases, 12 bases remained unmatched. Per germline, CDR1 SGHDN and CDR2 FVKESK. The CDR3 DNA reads TGTGCCAGCAGCCAAGAAAGCCACAGGGGGGCCTATGACTATGGCTACACCTTC. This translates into CASSQESHRGAYDYGYTF.